This TCR beta chain was recorded in a study of CD8 T cells in ankylosing spondylitis. Overall study results and limits: A motif of fewer than ten highly homologous TCR beta variants was seen as apparently characteristic of ankylosing spondylitis blood.

The V gene's germline CDR1 is DFQATT and CDR2 SNEGSKA (reference sequence). Trimming cost V 3 bases and J 7 bases; bases outside gene matches: 5. CDR3 length: 12 residues. This clonotype was recorded many times. The antigen is not known. One entry per CDR3 protein results from TCRdb running MiXCR on the 5' RACE reads. The table lists more than 500,000 distinct CDR3 sequences, approximately 5.3% of them singletons. J is TRBJ1-2 and V is TRBV20-1; TRBD1 agrees at 7 bases. Sequenced input: blood, either unsorted or a sorted T cell fraction (not recorded which). The receptor was derived from a male donor with ankylosing spondylitis. The CDR3 coding sequence is TGCAGTGCTAGGAAGGGGGCGTTTGGCTACACCTTC. This translates into CSARKGAFGYTF.